These T cell receptor beta chains were read from a single sample in a study of T cells after yellow fever vaccination. TCRdb processed the 5' RACE reads anew with MiXCR; each CDR3 protein has one entry. Of 300,000 to 350,000 distinct CDR3 sequences in the sample, under 5% are singletons; the top ten hold roughly 26%. Sequenced here: PBMCs, sampled 5 days after the yellow fever booster vaccination. These receptors originate from a man aged 18 to 30 who received the YFV17D yellow fever vaccine. Each CDR3 is given with its conserved first and last residue. D genes are given only for firm matches. A clone size is listed for some rows: how often the clone was seen (once, few, many), or a class if it is expanded.

size | J | D | V | DNA | CDR3
few | TRBJ1-2 | NA | TRBV28 | TGTGCCAGCAGGCAGGGACGTGGAGGCTACACCTTC | CASRQGRGGYTF
NA | TRBJ2-1 | NA | TRBV5-6 | TGTGCCAGCAGCGAGTTTGGGACGCCGTACAATGAGCAGTTCTTC | CASSEFGTPYNEQFF
few | TRBJ2-1 | NA | TRBV5-1 | TGCGCCAGCAGCTTTGGTGTGTTGAGTTACAATGAGCAGTTCTTC | CASSFGVLSYNEQFF
many | TRBJ1-6 | NA | TRBV6-5 | TGTGCCAGCAGTTACTCTGGTGGCGCGACCTTCTATAATTCACCCCTCCACTTT | CASSYSGGATFYNSPLHF
NA | TRBJ2-7 | TRBD1 | TRBV6-5 | TGTGCCAGCAGTTCCCGGGACAGGGGCGTCTACGAGCAGTACTTC | CASSSRDRGVYEQYF
many | TRBJ2-1 | TRBD2 | TRBV5-1 | TGCGCCAGCAGCCACAGCGGGGCTTCTGAGCAGTTCTTC | CASSHSGASEQFF
NA | TRBJ2-5 | TRBD2 | TRBV20-1 | TGCAGTGCCGCCAAGGGACTAGCGGGGGAGACCCAGTACTTC | CSAAKGLAGETQYF
many | TRBJ1-2 | TRBD1 | TRBV12-3/TRBV12-4 | TGTGCCAGCAGAGACCAGGGGGCGCGATCTATGAGCTACACCTTC | CASRDQGARSMSYTF
NA | TRBJ1-2 | TRBD1 | TRBV6-5 | TGTGCCAGCAGTGGGAGACAGGGGGCTCACTATGGCTACACCTTC | CASSGRQGAHYGYTF
few | TRBJ2-7 | TRBD1 | TRBV5-6 | TGTGCCAGCGGGGGGACAGGACTCTACGAGCAGTACTTC | CASGGTGLYEQYF
many | TRBJ2-7 | TRBD1 | TRBV5-1 | TGCGCCAGCAGCATGGGACAGGGGAACGAGCAGTACTTC | CASSMGQGNEQYF
many | TRBJ2-1 | TRBD2 | TRBV12-3/TRBV12-4 | TGTGCCAGCAGTACAATAGCGGGGGGGCCTTATGAGCAGTTCTTC | CASSTIAGGPYEQFF
NA | TRBJ2-5 | NA | TRBV20-1 | TGCAGTGCTAGAGATTTGGGGGGCCTAATTCGAGAGACCCAGTACTTC | CSARDLGGLIRETQYF
NA | TRBJ1-1 | NA | TRBV20-1 | TGCAGTGCGCCGACACCTTGGTTGGGGACTGAAGCTTTCTTT | CSAPTPWLGTEAFF
many | TRBJ2-1 | NA | TRBV5-6 | TGTGCCACCCAGGGCTCCTTTAGCTCCTACAATGAGCAGTTCTTC | CATQGSFSSYNEQFF
many | TRBJ2-5 | NA | TRBV5-1 | TGCGCCAGCAGCTTGGATCCGGGCGGGCAGCGGGAGACCCAGTACTTC | CASSLDPGGQRETQYF
NA | TRBJ1-1 | NA | TRBV5-1 | TGCGCCAGCAGCTTGGTTGTCGGGGACACTGAAGCTTTCTTT | CASSLVVGDTEAFF
many | TRBJ2-3 | NA | TRBV20-1 | TGCAGTGCTAGAGATCCCAGGAGGTCGGATACGCAGTATTTT | CSARDPRRSDTQYF
NA | TRBJ2-3 | NA | TRBV11-2 | TGTGCCAGCAGCTATGGGATCCTTCGTGGCACAGATACGCAGTATTTT | CASSYGILRGTDTQYF
NA | TRBJ2-3 | TRBD2 | TRBV27 | TGTGCCAGCAGTTGGTTAGCGGGTCCGGCAGATACGCAGTATTTT | CASSWLAGPADTQYF
many | TRBJ2-1 | NA | TRBV7-2 | TGTGCCAGCAGCTTGAGCCCTTCCAGGTCCTACAATGAGCAGTTCTTC | CASSLSPSRSYNEQFF
NA | TRBJ2-7 | TRBD1 | TRBV20-1 | TGCAGTGCTAAACCGCCATCCGGGACAGGGGTGGAGCAGTACTTC | CSAKPPSGTGVEQYF
few | TRBJ1-5 | NA | TRBV24-1 | TGTGCCACCAGTGACCACGGGCTTTCACCCCAGCATTTT | CATSDHGLSPQHF
NA | TRBJ1-6 | NA | TRBV12-3/TRBV12-4 | TGTGCCAGCAGTCCTCGAAGCGGGGAACCACCCCTCCACTTT | CASSPRSGEPPLHF
few | TRBJ1-1 | NA | TRBV7-9 | TGTGCCAGCAGCTTAAAAAAGGCCACTGAAGCTTTCTTT | CASSLKKATEAFF
NA | TRBJ2-1 | NA | TRBV6-5 | TGTGCCAGCAGTTACTCCTCTGGTTCCAACATTGAGCAGTTCTTC | CASSYSSGSNIEQFF
few | TRBJ2-3 | TRBD1 | TRBV6-5 | TGTGCCAGCAGTTACTCTCCAGGCCCAGGGGGAGATACGCAGTATTTT | CASSYSPGPGGDTQYF
few | TRBJ1-1 | NA | TRBV4-3 | TGCGCCAGCAGCCAAGCGCAGCCCCGAGGCACTGAAGCTTTCTTT | CASSQAQPRGTEAFF
many | TRBJ2-3 | TRBD2 | TRBV12-3/TRBV12-4 | TGTGCCAGCAGCTTAGCGGGGGCAGATACGCAGTATTTT | CASSLAGADTQYF
few | TRBJ1-2 | NA | TRBV6-5 | TGTGCCAGCAGTTACTCGATTCAGGGGTCGTATGGCTACACCTTC | CASSYSIQGSYGYTF
many | TRBJ2-5 | TRBD1 | TRBV12-3/TRBV12-4 | TGTGCCAGCAGCTTTGGACAGGGTATCCAAGAGACCCAGTACTTC | CASSFGQGIQETQYF
NA | TRBJ1-1 | NA | TRBV7-8 | TGTGCCAGCAGCTTCGACAGGCCCCAGGGGACTGAAGCTTTCTTT | CASSFDRPQGTEAFF
NA | TRBJ2-3 | NA | TRBV28 | TGTGCCAGCATCGCCTTGGGAGCTTATACGCAGTATTTT | CASIALGAYTQYF